This T cell receptor beta chain was captured in a study of T cell repertoires in cytomegalovirus infection. Study overall: Alongside well-studied HLA-B-restricted CMV epitopes, recently identified HLA-C-restricted CMV epitopes were also used. Public TCR beta signatures were indicative of both CMV infection and a matching HLA type.

The V gene's germline CDR1 is MNHNS and CDR2 SASEGT. The CDR3 is 13 residues long. Trimming cost V 6 bases and J 2 bases; bases outside gene matches: 4. TCRdb reanalysed the reads using MiXCR and keeps one entry per CDR3 protein. The sample includes 380,000 or so distinct CDR3 sequences, about 32% of them seen just once. Study-level results: The study found HLA-C-restricted CMV-specific TCR beta clonotypes dominating the ex vivo response. Of the TCR beta families, the public ones yielded a cumulative frequency that identified carriers of CMV plus the relevant HLA.

Points on this clonotype: The antigen is not known.

The chain combines TRBV6-1 with TRBJ2-7; 7 bases fit TRBD2. This receptor was taken from a human donor in good health (CMV status not recorded). Some clones in this sample may be carry-over from other donors' samples. The sample here was cultured PBMCs, taken from culture after CMV antigen stimulation. The CDR3 DNA follows: TGTGCCAGCAGGCTAGCGGACGCCTACGAGCAGTACGTC. It is translated as CASRLADAYEQYV.